This T cell receptor (beta chain) is drawn from a study of blood T cell repertoires in COVID-19 (dated by TCRdb to 2018 to 2021). For the wider study: The collaborator samples originated in the United States, Italy and Spain and spanned the acute and convalescent phases of COVID-19. The material from the prospective study consisted of cDNA or gDNA derived from T cells, B-cell-depleted T cells, or PBMCs. Subjects who had been exposed to COVID-19, were actively infected with it, or had recovered from it provided the deeply sampled blood TCRbeta repertoires that made up the dataset. A freely available public database, intended as a resource for researchers studying the immune response to SARS-CoV-2, is where the repertoires were released. Samples were obtained from the ongoing ImmuneRACE study (first 160 participants) and from some 1,300 subjects provided by 6 global collaborators. Nearly every sample came with metadata listing a de-identified subject ID, COVID-19 status, age in years and sex. Where available, HLA class I and class II types were taken from metadata supplied by the sample provider and were not determined by assay-based typing.

In the prospective study, participants were 18 to 89 years old, resided in approximately 22 geographic areas of the United States, and were enrolled through a virtual design. To assign participants to cohorts, the prospective study relied on clinical history that participants themselves reported in a screening survey and a study questionnaire. A participant counted as exposed if, within 2 weeks of entering the study, that participant had been in contact with someone who had a PCR-confirmed or clinician-diagnosed COVID-19 case. Mobile phlebotomists in the prospective study collected whole blood, serum and a nasopharyngeal or oropharyngeal swab from every participant. Participants in the prospective study had the option to provide additional blood draws and questionnaires over an approximately 2-month period. Before DNA extraction, blood samples from the prospective study were shipped at room temperature or frozen.

Trimmed from V: 5 bases; trimmed from J: 7 bases; junction bases lacking a gene match: 7. As encoded in the germline V gene (reference sequence), CDR1 is SSHAT while CDR2 is FNYEAQ. Taken from cysteine to phenylalanine, the CDR3 has 13 residues. Only the CDR3 DNA is retained, 39 bases long and in frame from the first base. As concerns this clone: Its antigen remains unidentified. One base away there is no much larger clone; base qualities are not given.

Broad study findings and their caveats: How much clinical and demographic metadata was included differed by source and by participant, and the metadata was provided uncurated.

TCRbeta CDR3 regions were amplified from genomic DNA using the immunoSEQ Assay, a bias-controlled multiplex PCR. From the authors' description of their analysis: The number of nucleated cells in each sample was estimated from the amplification of reference gene primers within the assay. Sequence reads were collapsed and filtered to measure the absolute abundance of every unique TCRbeta CDR3 rearrangement. For each sample, productive Simpson clonality was calculated as the square root of Simpson's diversity index across productive rearrangements. TCRdb stores this immuneACCESS table with in-frame sequences only. Part of the clones is absent; in the studies checked, under half of the shortfall reflects unresolved V genes, and no reason is known for the rest. Clonal size and the V and J genes are those of that table, whereas D and trimming came from the DNA. Here the sample has roughly 150,000 clones; 75% to 90% occur a single time. The leading ten clones occupy roughly 4.9% of the sample.

This sequence uses TRBV7-7 and TRBJ2-5, with 7 central nucleotides matching TRBD1. Material: PBMCs or T cells enriched from blood (not recorded which). The source is a man aged 65 to 85 who had been exposed to COVID-19. The CDR3 reads CASSTGADGTQYF. The nucleotide sequence reads as follows: TGTGCCAGCAGCACAGGGGCTGATGGGACCCAGTACTTC.